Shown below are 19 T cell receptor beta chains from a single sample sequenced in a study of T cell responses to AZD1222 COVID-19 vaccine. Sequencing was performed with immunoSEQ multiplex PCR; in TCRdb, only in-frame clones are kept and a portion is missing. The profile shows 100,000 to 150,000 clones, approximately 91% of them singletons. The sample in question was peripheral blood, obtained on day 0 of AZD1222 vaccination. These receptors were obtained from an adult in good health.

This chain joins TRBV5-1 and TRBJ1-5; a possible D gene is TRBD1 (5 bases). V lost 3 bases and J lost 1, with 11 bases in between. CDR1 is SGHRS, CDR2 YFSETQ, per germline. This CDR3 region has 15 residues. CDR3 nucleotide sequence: TGCGCCAGCAGCTCAAGGCCAGGGAGCAATCAGCCCCAGCATTTT. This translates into CASSSRPGSNQPQHF.

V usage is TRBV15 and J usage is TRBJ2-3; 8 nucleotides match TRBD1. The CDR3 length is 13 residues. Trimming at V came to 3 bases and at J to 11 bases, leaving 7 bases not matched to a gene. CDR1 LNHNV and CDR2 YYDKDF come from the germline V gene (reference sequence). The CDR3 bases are TGTGCCACCAGCAGCGCCCGGGGGACAGGGCAGTATTTT. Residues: CATSSARGTGQYF.

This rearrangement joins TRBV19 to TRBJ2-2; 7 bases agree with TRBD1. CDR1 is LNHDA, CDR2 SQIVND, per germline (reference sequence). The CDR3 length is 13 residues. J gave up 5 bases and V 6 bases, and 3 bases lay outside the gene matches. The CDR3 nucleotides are TGTGCCAGTAGGGGACAGCTAACCGGGGAGCTGTTTTTT. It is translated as CASRGQLTGELFF.

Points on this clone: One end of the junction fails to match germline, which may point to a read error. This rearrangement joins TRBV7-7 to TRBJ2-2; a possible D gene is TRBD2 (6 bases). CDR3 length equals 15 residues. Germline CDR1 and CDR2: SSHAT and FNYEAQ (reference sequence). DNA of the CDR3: TGTGCTAGCAGCCCCACGGGGGCGAACACCGGGGAGCTGTTTTTT. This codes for CASSPTGANTGELFF.

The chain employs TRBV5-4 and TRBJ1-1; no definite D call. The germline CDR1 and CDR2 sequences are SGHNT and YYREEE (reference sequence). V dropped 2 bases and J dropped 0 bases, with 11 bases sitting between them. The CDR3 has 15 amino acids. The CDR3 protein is CASSFSGLMNTEAFF. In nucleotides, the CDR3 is TGTGCCAGCAGCTTCTCTGGGCTAATGAACACTGAAGCTTTCTTT.

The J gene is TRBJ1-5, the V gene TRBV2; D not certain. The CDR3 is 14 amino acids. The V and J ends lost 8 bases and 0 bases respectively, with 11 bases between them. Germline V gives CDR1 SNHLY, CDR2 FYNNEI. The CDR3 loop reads CASGLATSNQPQHF. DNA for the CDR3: TGTGCCAGCGGTCTGGCTACTAGCAATCAGCCCCAGCATTTT.

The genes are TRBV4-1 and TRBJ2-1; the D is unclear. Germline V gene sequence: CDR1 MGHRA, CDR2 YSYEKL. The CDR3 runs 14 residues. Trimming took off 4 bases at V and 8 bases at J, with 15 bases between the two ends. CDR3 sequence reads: CASSPSPSSHEQFF. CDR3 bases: TGCGCCAGCAGCCCCTCCCCGTCTTCTCATGAGCAGTTCTTC.

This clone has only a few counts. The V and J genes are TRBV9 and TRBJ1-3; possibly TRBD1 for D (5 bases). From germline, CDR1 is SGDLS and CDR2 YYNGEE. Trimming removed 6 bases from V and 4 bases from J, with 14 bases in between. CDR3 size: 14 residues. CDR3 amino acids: CASIRDPAGNTIYF. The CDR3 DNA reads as TGTGCCAGCATCCGGGACCCTGCGGGAAACACCATATATTTT.

As DNA, the CDR3 is TGTGCCAGCAGAGGGACTAACTATGGCTACACCTTC. This sequence encodes CASRGTNYGYTF. This chain uses TRBV6-5 with TRBJ1-2, with D hard to call. From germline, CDR1 is MNHEY and CDR2 SVGAGI. There are 12 residues in the CDR3. The ends were cut back, 6 bases at V and 0 bases at J, with 5 bases in the middle.

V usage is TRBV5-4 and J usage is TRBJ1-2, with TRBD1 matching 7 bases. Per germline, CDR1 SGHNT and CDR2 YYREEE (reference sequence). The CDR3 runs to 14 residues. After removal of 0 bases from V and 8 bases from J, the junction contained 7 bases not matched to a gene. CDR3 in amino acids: CASSLAPGGGGYTF. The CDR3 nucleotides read TGTGCCAGCAGCTTGGCGCCAGGGGGTGGCGGCTACACCTTC.

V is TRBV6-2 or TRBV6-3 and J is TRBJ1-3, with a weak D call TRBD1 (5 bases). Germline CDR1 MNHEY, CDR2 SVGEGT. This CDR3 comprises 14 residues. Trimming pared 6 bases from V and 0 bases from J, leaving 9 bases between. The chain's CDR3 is CASSRDSSGNTIYF. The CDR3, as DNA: TGTGCCAGCAGCCGAGACAGCTCTGGAAACACCATATATTTT.

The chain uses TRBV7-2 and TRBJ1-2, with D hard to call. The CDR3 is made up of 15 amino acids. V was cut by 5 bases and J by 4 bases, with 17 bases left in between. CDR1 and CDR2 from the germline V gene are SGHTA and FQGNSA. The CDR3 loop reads CASSTPGRRSYGYTF. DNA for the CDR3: TGTGCCAGCAGCACCCCGGGAAGGAGGTCCTATGGCTACACCTTC.

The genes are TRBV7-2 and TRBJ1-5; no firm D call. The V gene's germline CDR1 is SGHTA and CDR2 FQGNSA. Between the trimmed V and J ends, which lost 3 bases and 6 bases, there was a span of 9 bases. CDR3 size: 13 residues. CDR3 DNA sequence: TGTGCCAGCAGCTTTGGGGTAGGTCAGCCCCAGCATTTT. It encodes CASSFGVGQPQHF.

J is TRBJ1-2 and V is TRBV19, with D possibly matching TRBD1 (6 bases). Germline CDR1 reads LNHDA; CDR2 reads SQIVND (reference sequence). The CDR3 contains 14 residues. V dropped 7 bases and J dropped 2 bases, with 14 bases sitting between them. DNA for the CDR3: TGTGCCAGTAATCATCCGGGGGGCAACTATGGCTACACCTTC. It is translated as CASNHPGGNYGYTF.

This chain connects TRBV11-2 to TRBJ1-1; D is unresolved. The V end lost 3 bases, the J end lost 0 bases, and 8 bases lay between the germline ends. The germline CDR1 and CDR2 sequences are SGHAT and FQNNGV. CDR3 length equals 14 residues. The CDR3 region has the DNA TGTGCCAGCAGCTTGCAAGCCTTGAACACTGAAGCTTTCTTT. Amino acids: CASSLQALNTEAFF.

CDR3 protein: CAWQKTVHEQYF. CDR3 nucleotides: TGTGCCTGGCAAAAGACGGTCCACGAGCAGTACTTC. V gene TRBV30 combines with J gene TRBJ2-7; D unclear. With 5 bases removed from V and 5 bases from J, the gap between germline ends came to 13 bases. CDR1 and CDR2 from the germline V gene are GTSNPN and SVGIG (reference sequence). The CDR3 totals 12 residues.

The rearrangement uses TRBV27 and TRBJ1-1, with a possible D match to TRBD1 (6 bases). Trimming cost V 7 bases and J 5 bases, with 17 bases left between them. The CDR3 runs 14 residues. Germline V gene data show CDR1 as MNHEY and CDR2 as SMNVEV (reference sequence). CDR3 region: CASTPQGKGTEAFF. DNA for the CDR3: TGTGCCAGCACCCCCCAGGGGAAGGGGACTGAAGCTTTCTTT.

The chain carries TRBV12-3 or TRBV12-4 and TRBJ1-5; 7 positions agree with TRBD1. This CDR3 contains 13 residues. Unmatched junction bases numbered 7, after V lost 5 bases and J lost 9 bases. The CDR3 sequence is CASSLTGMGPQHF. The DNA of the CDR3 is TGTGCCAGCAGTCTGACAGGGATGGGGCCCCAGCATTTT.

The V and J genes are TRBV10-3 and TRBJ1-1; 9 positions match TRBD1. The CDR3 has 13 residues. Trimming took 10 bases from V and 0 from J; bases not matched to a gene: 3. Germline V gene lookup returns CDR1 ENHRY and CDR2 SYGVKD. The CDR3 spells CATRDRVNTEAFF. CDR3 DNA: TGTGCCACCCGGGACAGGGTGAACACTGAAGCTTTCTTT.